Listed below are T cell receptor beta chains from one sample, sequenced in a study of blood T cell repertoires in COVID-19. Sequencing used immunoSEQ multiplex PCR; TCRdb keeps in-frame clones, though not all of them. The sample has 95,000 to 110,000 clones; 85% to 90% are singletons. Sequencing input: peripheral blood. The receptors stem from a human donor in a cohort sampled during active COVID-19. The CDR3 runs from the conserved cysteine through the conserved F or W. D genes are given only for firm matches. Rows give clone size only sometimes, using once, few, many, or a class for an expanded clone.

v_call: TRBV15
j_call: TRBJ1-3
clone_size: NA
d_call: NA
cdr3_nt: TGTGCCACCAGCAGAGTAGGGGTTACTGGAAACACCATATATTTT
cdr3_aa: CATSRVGVTGNTIYF

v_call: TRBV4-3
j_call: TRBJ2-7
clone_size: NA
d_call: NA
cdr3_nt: TGCGCCAGCAGCCAAGAGTTGGAGACAGCAAACCACGAGCAGTACTTC
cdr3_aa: CASSQELETANHEQYF

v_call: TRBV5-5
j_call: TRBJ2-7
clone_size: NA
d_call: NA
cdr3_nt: TGTGCCAGCAGCTTCGGGGGCTACGAGCAGTACTTC
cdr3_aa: CASSFGGYEQYF

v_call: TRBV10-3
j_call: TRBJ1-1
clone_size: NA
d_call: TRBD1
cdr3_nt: TGTGCCATCAGCCGCGGGACAGTTGAAGCTTTCTTT
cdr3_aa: CAISRGTVEAFF

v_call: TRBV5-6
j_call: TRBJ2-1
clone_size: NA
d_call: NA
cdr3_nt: TGTGCCAGCAGCTCCAACAGGGAGTTCTACAATGAGCAGTTCTTC
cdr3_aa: CASSSNREFYNEQFF

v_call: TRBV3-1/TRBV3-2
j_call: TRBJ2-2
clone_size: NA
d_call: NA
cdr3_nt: TGTGCCAGCAGCCAGAACCTAGCGTACAACACCGGGGAGCTGTTTTTT
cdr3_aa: CASSQNLAYNTGELFF

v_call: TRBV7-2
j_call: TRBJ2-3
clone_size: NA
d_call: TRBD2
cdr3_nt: TGTGCCAGCAGCTTAGCGCCGCCTAGCGGGGGCGGGGGAGGTACGCAGTATTTT
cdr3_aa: CASSLAPPSGGGGGTQYF

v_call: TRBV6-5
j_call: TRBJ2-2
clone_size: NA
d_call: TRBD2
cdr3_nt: TGTGCCAGCAGCCCCTGGGGGGGTCCCACCGGGGAGCTGTTTTTT
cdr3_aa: CASSPWGGPTGELFF

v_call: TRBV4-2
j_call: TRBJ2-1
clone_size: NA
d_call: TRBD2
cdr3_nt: TGTGCCAGCAGCCAAGGACTAGCGGGAGAGTACAATGAGCAGTTCTTC
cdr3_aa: CASSQGLAGEYNEQFF

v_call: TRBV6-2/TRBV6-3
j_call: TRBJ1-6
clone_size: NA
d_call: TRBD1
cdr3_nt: TGTGCCAGCAGTTACTTTGTCCGGGACAGGGGTATGGATAATTCACCCCTCCACTTT
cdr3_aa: CASSYFVRDRGMDNSPLHF

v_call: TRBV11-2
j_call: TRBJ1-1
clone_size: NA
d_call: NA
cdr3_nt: TGTGCCAGCAGCTCCACCCGACAACTTAGAAAACAGAACACTGAAGCTTTCTTT
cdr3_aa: CASSSTRQLRKQNTEAFF

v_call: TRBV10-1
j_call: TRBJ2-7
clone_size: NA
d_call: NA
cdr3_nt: TGCGCCAGCAGTGAGTCGGGAGACTACGAGCAGTACTTC
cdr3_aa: CASSESGDYEQYF

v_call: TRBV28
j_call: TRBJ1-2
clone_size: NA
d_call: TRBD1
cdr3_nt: TGTGCCAGCAGTTTATCTCCGACAGGGGGCAGCTATGGCTACACCTTC
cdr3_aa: CASSLSPTGGSYGYTF

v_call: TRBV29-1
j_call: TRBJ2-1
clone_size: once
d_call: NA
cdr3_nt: TGCAGCCTCCGGGACGGAGGGTTGCGGGGTTACAATGAGCAGTTCTTC
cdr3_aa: CSLRDGGLRGYNEQFF